The entry below describes one T cell receptor beta chain. This sample was included in a study of control samples from healthy donors and cancer patients. Germline V gene data show CDR1 as SGHTA and CDR2 as FQGTGA. This CDR3 spans 15 amino acids. The V gene lost 5 bases and the J gene lost 2 bases, with 14 bases spanning the gap. Libraries were prepared by immunoSEQ multiplex PCR; TCRdb keeps only in-frame clonotypes and omits some of them. The data contain about 120,000 clones, approximately 92% of them singletons. Material: blood. The receptor was derived from a man aged 18 to 30 in good health. The chain combines TRBV7-3 with TRBJ2-3, with D perhaps given as TRBD1 or TRBD2 (6 bases each). The CDR3 here is CASSPGGVSTDTQYF. DNA for the CDR3: TGTGCCAGCAGCCCCGGGGGCGTATCCACAGATACGCAGTATTTT. The full variable domain, with the rest looked up from reference TRBV7-3 and TRBJ2-3, is GAGVSQTPSNKVTEKGKYVELRCDPISGHTALYWYRQSLGQGPEFLIYFQGTGAADDSGLPNDRFFAVRPEGSVSTLKIQRTERGDSAVYLCASSPGGVSTDTQYFGPGTRLTVL.